This record covers a single T cell receptor (beta chain). Its antigen is currently unknown. V shed 5 bases, J shed 2 bases, and the junction held 6 bases outside the gene matches. The germline gives CDR1 LNHDA, CDR2 SQIVND (reference sequence). This CDR3 is 15 amino acids long. This specimen belongs to a study of cytomegalovirus exposure and HLA in healthy donors. The PCR used 60 Vbeta and 13 Jbeta primers. Clones were sequenced by immunoSEQ multiplex PCR, and TCRdb holds only the in-frame ones, with some missing. The data show around 150,000 clones, roughly 75% seen once. Donors counted as nominally healthy when sampled, yet unrecorded immune exposures were likely. Study observations and caveats: Indistinguishable V segments such as TRBV6-2 and TRBV6-3 were excluded. HLA alleles were associated with fewer than 20,000 TCR beta sequences in a later analysis at 0.05 false discovery rate.

Sequencing was carried out using PBMCs. The genes are TRBV19 and TRBJ2-7, with 10 bases aligning to TRBD2. The receptor was derived from a man aged 35-49 years in good health and CMV-seropositive. In DNA form, the CDR3 reads TGTGCCAGTAGTCCTCAGCGGGAGGGACCCTACGAGCAGTACTTC. Amino acid sequence: CASSPQREGPYEQYF.